These 26 T cell receptor beta chains were all obtained from the same sample, sequenced in a study of OX40 agonist ivuxolimab in advanced cancers. The repertoire was sequenced with immunoSEQ multiplex PCR; TCRdb's copy has only in-frame clones and lacks some. The sample holds 70,000 to 80,000 clones; over 85% are singletons and the top ten take under 8%. This specimen consisted of CD4+ or CD8+ T cells sorted from blood, obtained in a trial of the OX40 agonist ivuxolimab. The receptors were sampled from an adult with an advanced solid tumor such as melanoma, head and neck, liver or kidney cancer.

A single count supports this clone. V and J are TRBV15 and TRBJ2-1; 10 bases line up with TRBD2. Trimming took 2 bases from V and 4 from J; bases not matched to a gene: 8. The germline V gene has CDR1 LNHNV and CDR2 YYDKDF (reference sequence). The CDR3 has 17 amino acids. As DNA, the CDR3 is TGTGCCACCAGCAGACCTATTCTAGCGGGAGCGTACAATGAGCAGTTCTTC. This encodes CATSRPILAGAYNEQFF. The variable domain in full, with the rest retrieved from reference TRBV15 and TRBJ2-1, is DAMVIQNPRYQVTQFGKPVTLSCSQTLNHNVMYWYQQKSSQAPKLLFHYYDKDFNNEADTPDNFQSRRPNTSFCFLDIRSPGLGDTAMYLCATSRPILAGAYNEQFFGPGTRLTVL.

The V and J genes are TRBV13 and TRBJ2-1; TRBD2 matches 11 bases. Germline trimming cut 1 base from V and 7 bases from J; bases unmatched to any gene: 3. Germline lookup yields CDR1 PRHDT and CDR2 FYEKMQ (reference sequence). The CDR3 spans 15 residues. DNA for the CDR3: TGTGCCAGCAGCTTAGCGACTAGCGGGGCAAATGAGCAGTTCTTC. The encoded protein is CASSLATSGANEQFF.

The genes are TRBV6-1 and TRBJ1-2; D is unresolved. Per the germline V gene, CDR1 is MNHNS and CDR2 is SASEGT. This CDR3 comprises 12 residues. V shed 5 bases and J shed 8 bases, with 12 bases lying between them. The CDR3 nucleotides are TGTGCCAGCAGTCCGTTCGGTGGGGGCTACACCTTC. It yields the protein CASSPFGGGYTF.

This sequence joins TRBV29-1 and TRBJ1-2, with D unclear. The V gene lost 3 bases and the J gene lost 8 bases, with 7 bases spanning the gap. Germline assignment: CDR1 SQVTM and CDR2 ANQGSEA. The CDR3 runs 10 residues. CDR3 sequence: CSVDPGGYTF. As DNA, the CDR3 is TGCAGCGTTGATCCGGGAGGCTACACCTTC.

The chain has TRBV5-4 and TRBJ1-2, with D perhaps TRBD1 (5 bases). The V end was cut by 0 bases, the J end by 10 bases, with 7 bases between. CDR1 is SGHNT and CDR2 is YYREEE in the germline V gene (reference sequence). This CDR3 has 11 amino acids. The CDR3 bases are TGTGCCAGCAGCTTGGGAGGGGCCTACACCTTC. This encodes CASSLGGAYTF. The variable domain in full, with the rest retrieved from reference TRBV5-4 and TRBJ1-2, is ETGVTQSPTHLIKTRGQQVTLRCSSQSGHNTVSWYQQALGQGPQFIFQYYREEENGRGNFPPRFSGLQFPNYSSELNVNALELDDSALYLCASSLGGAYTFGSGTRLTVV.

The rearrangement uses TRBV28 and TRBJ2-5, with 11 bases that match TRBD2. CDR3 length: 18 residues. The trim removed 2 bases at V and 5 bases at J, leaving 13 bases unmatched. Germline CDR1 is MDHEN and CDR2 is SYDVKM. In nucleotides, the CDR3 is TGTGCCAGCAGTTTACAGAGGATTAGCGGGAGGGGAGGGGAGACCCAGTACTTC. Translating gives CASSLQRISGRGGETQYF.

The gene calls are TRBV7-9 and TRBJ2-1; 13 bases map to TRBD2. Germline V gives CDR1 SEHNR, CDR2 FQNEAQ (reference sequence). The CDR3 spans 19 residues. V lost 1 base to trimming and J lost 8 bases; unmatched junction nucleotides: 14. The CDR3 protein is CASSLVRRRGTSGIDEQFF. For the CDR3, the DNA is TGTGCCAGCAGCTTAGTACGCCGCCGGGGGACTAGCGGGATCGATGAGCAGTTCTTC.

The rearrangement links TRBV9 to TRBJ1-6; 7 bases fit TRBD1. Per germline, CDR1 SGDLS and CDR2 YYNGEE. The junction had 9 bases not matched to a gene; V was cut back by 4 bases and J by 8 bases. The CDR3 is made up of 15 amino acids. The CDR3 nucleotides read TGTGCCAGCAGCCCTTCAGGGGGATGGGATTCACCCCTCCACTTT. It yields the protein CASSPSGGWDSPLHF.

The J gene is TRBJ2-2, the V gene TRBV2; D is ambiguous. The V gene lost 3 bases and the J gene lost 4 bases, with 6 bases spanning the gap. Germline values: CDR1 SNHLY, CDR2 FYNNEI. The CDR3 covers 13 residues. CDR3 in amino acids: CASSDRFTGELFF. CDR3 DNA sequence: TGTGCCAGCAGTGATCGGTTCACCGGGGAGCTGTTTTTT. Based on the CDR3 plus reference TRBV2 and TRBJ2-2, the full variable domain is EPEVTQTPSHQVTQMGQEVILRCVPISNHLYFYWYRQILGQKVEFLVSFYNNEISEKSEIFDDQFSVERPDGSNFTLKIRSTKLEDSAMYFCASSDRFTGELFFGEGSRLTVL.

The CDR3 bases are TGTGCCAGCAGCTTGGCGGGACTATTCACTGAAGCTTTCTTT. This codes for CASSLAGLFTEAFF. The chain carries TRBV5-6 and TRBJ1-1; maybe TRBD1 (5 bases). The V end was cut by 0 bases, the J end by 4 bases, with 10 bases between. Germline CDR1 is SGHDT and CDR2 is YYEEEE. The CDR3 contains 14 residues.

CDR3 amino acids: CASSIPDREAFF. For the CDR3, the DNA is TGTGCCAGTAGCATACCGGACAGGGAAGCTTTCTTT. The chain joins TRBV19 to TRBJ1-1; 7 nucleotides line up with TRBD1. Trimming cost V 6 bases and J 8 bases; bases outside gene matches: 6. Looked up from germline, CDR1 is LNHDA and CDR2 is SQIVND (reference sequence). The CDR3 loop spans 12 amino acids.

V gene TRBV11-2 combines with J gene TRBJ2-1, with 8 bases matching TRBD2. The J segment lost 7 bases and the V segment lost 5 bases, leaving 13 bases of the junction unmatched. The germline gives CDR1 SGHAT, CDR2 FQNNGV. CDR3 size: 16 residues. CDR3 nucleotide sequence: TGTGCCAGCAGCCAACCGGGAGGGCCAGTTTTGAATGAGCAGTTCTTC. It yields the protein CASSQPGGPVLNEQFF. The full variable domain, rest sourced from reference TRBV11-2 and TRBJ2-1, is EAGVAQSPRYKIIEKRQSVAFWCNPISGHATLYWYQQILGQGPKLLIQFQNNGVVDDSQLPKDRFSAERLKGVDSTLKIQPAKLEDSAVYLCASSQPGGPVLNEQFFGPGTRLTVL.

V usage is TRBV4-2 and J usage is TRBJ1-1; 7 bases agree with TRBD1. Germline CDR1 LGHNA, CDR2 YNFKEQ. CDR3 size: 14 residues. Trimming removed 1 base from V and 5 bases from J; junction bases left unmatched: 4. The CDR3 loop is CASSQATGRTEAFF. The DNA for the CDR3 is TGTGCCAGCAGCCAAGCGACAGGGAGGACTGAAGCTTTCTTT.

The chain carries TRBV5-5 and TRBJ2-7, with 11 positions matching TRBD2. With V trimmed by 4 bases and J by 6 bases, 9 bases remained unmatched. Germline values: CDR1 SGHKS, CDR2 YYEKEE (reference sequence). The CDR3 is 15 residues long. CDR3 in DNA: TGTGCCAGCAGCCCCGCACTAGCGGGAGTTCTCGAGCAGTACTTC. The encoded protein is CASSPALAGVLEQYF.

The chain employs TRBV27 and TRBJ2-1; TRBD2 matches at 9 bases. Per germline, CDR1 MNHEY and CDR2 SMNVEV (reference sequence). J lost 4 bases, V lost 6 bases, and 7 bases had no gene match. The CDR3 consists of 15 residues. CDR3 nucleotide sequence: TGTGCCAGCAGCCCAGCGGGAGGCTCTTACAATGAGCAGTTCTTC. Residues: CASSPAGGSYNEQFF.

The genes are TRBV5-8 and TRBJ2-5; TRBD1 matches at 12 bases. Looked up from germline, CDR1 is SGHTS and CDR2 is YDEGEE. The ends lost 1 base at V and 0 bases at J; junction bases unmatched: 10. CDR3 size: 19 residues. The CDR3 nucleotides read TGTGCCAGCAGCTTGCTGGGACAGGGGGCGGGAAGGGACCAAGAGACCCAGTACTTC. Residues: CASSLLGQGAGRDQETQYF.

The rearrangement links TRBV27 to TRBJ2-2, with 9 nucleotides matching TRBD2. Germline values: CDR1 MNHEY, CDR2 SMNVEV (reference sequence). J gave up 2 bases and V 0 bases, and 4 bases lay outside the gene matches. CDR3 length: 17 amino acids. CDR3 sequence reads: CASSLSPSGVNTGELFF. The DNA of the CDR3 is TGTGCCAGCAGTTTATCCCCTAGCGGGGTAAACACCGGGGAGCTGTTTTTT.

Only one count was recorded for this clone. V usage is TRBV28 and J usage is TRBJ2-7, with D maybe TRBD2 (6 bases). V lost 5 bases to trimming and J lost 3 bases, with 14 bases between them. This CDR3 comprises 14 residues. Germline values: CDR1 MDHEN, CDR2 SYDVKM. The CDR3 DNA sequence: TGTGCCAGCAGTCCACCCGCCGGGAGCTACGAGCAGTACTTC. It translates to CASSPPAGSYEQYF.

J is TRBJ2-7 and V is TRBV5-6, with 10 bases aligning to TRBD1. CDR3 length equals 13 residues. Germline lookup yields CDR1 SGHDT and CDR2 YYEEEE. With 7 bases clipped from V and 4 bases from J, the junction kept 5 bases outside the gene matches. CDR3 bases: TGTGCCAGCGCTGACAGGGGGCGTTACGAGCAGTACTTC. Amino acids: CASADRGRYEQYF.

The V call is TRBV14, the J call TRBJ1-2; 8 bases fit TRBD1. This CDR3 contains 15 residues. With 3 bases clipped from V and 5 bases from J, the junction kept 8 bases outside the gene matches. Germline lookup yields CDR1 SGHDN and CDR2 FVKESK. This CDR3 is CASSQDDRGGYGYTF. DNA of the CDR3: TGTGCCAGCAGCCAGGACGACAGGGGAGGTTATGGCTACACCTTC.

Written as DNA, the CDR3 is TGTGCCAGCAGCTCCGGTCTCAATGAGCAGTTCTTC. This encodes CASSSGLNEQFF. The chain links TRBV11-2 to TRBJ2-1; unclear D gene. V gave up 4 bases and J gave up 6 bases, with 7 bases separating them. Germline CDR1 SGHAT, CDR2 FQNNGV. The CDR3 is 12 amino acids.

The chain carries TRBV7-2 and TRBJ2-1, with D perhaps assigned TRBD1 or TRBD2 (5 bases each). Germline CDR1 SGHTA, CDR2 FQGNSA. The CDR3 totals 15 residues. Trimming left V 5 bases short and J 0 bases short, with 11 bases between. The CDR3, as DNA: TGTGCCAGCAGCCCCGGGACCACCTCCTACAATGAGCAGTTCTTC. It specifies CASSPGTTSYNEQFF. Looking up the rest from reference TRBV7-2 and TRBJ2-1 gives the full variable domain: GAGVSQSPSNKVTEKGKDVELRCDPISGHTALYWYRQSLGQGLEFLIYFQGNSAPDKSGLPSDRFSAERTGGSVSTLTIQRTQQEDSAVYLCASSPGTTSYNEQFFGPGTRLTVL.

This chain connects TRBV6-6 to TRBJ2-1, with 10 positions matching TRBD2. Germline lookup yields CDR1 MNHNY and CDR2 SVGAGI (reference sequence). The CDR3 consists of 16 residues. V lost 5 bases to trimming and J lost 0 bases; unmatched junction nucleotides: 4. The CDR3 here is CASSRPSGGSYNEQFF. DNA for the CDR3: TGTGCCAGCAGTCGACCTAGCGGGGGCTCCTACAATGAGCAGTTCTTC.

The genes are TRBV11-2 and TRBJ1-1; D perhaps matches TRBD1 (6 bases). Per germline, CDR1 SGHAT and CDR2 FQNNGV. V was shortened by 5 bases and J by 3 bases, with 22 bases between the two germline ends. CDR3 size: 17 residues. The CDR3 DNA is TGTGCCAGCAGCCTTCCTTCTGGTGGGGGGCGCGACACTGAAGCTTTCTTT. Translated, it gives CASSLPSGGGRDTEAFF.

This sequence joins TRBV4-3 and TRBJ2-3; 12 nucleotides align to TRBD2. Germline lookup yields CDR1 LGHNA and CDR2 YSLEER. The trim removed 3 bases at V and 6 bases at J, leaving 4 bases unmatched. CDR3 length equals 15 residues. In DNA, the CDR3 is TGCGCCAGCAGCCATTCTAGCGGGGGGGCGGATACGCAGTATTTT. As protein: CASSHSSGGADTQYF.

This clone came up a few times. V is TRBV27 and J is TRBJ1-5; D remains ambiguous. The CDR3 runs 13 residues. Trimming removed 8 bases from V and 1 base from J, with 9 bases in between. Germline-derived CDR1 and CDR2 are MNHEY and SMNVEV (reference sequence). The CDR3 coding sequence is TGTGCCAGCGGAAGAGCGAGCAATCAGCCCCAGCATTTT. Protein: CASGRASNQPQHF.